Sequencing of this T cell receptor beta chain was carried out in a study of early T cells in non-severe SARS-CoV-2 infection. The CDR3 spans 15 residues. V lost 1 base and J 2 bases, leaving 10 bases between the germline ends. CDR1 and CDR2 from the germline V gene are SGHDN and FVKESK. From the 5' RACE reads, TCRdb called clonotypes with MiXCR, one entry per CDR3 protein. The table records under 45,000 distinct CDR3 sequences, almost 5.5% of them present only once. This clonotype was observed at least ten times. Specimen: whole blood, collected at baseline. The rearrangement joins TRBV14 to TRBJ2-3, with D uncertain. The clonotype comes from an adult who was a healthcare worker with PCR-confirmed SARS-CoV-2 infection or an uninfected control (not recorded which). CDR3 sequence: CASSQAFQDTDTQYF. The CDR3 region has the DNA TGTGCCAGCAGCCAAGCTTTCCAAGACACAGATACGCAGTATTTT.